A selection of T cell receptor beta chains follows, all from one sample in a study of T-cell memory formation after mild COVID-19. TCRdb processed the 5' RACE reads anew with MiXCR; each CDR3 protein has one entry. Altogether approximately 200,000 distinct CDR3 sequences are present, around 15% being singletons, with the ten largest covering around 2%. Material for sequencing was PBMCs or a T cell subset sorted from them (not recorded which). These TCRs come from an adult woman who had mild COVID-19 (a few samples of this study predate the infection). Cell type and time point are not known. CDR3s include the opening cysteine and the closing phenylalanine or tryptophan. D genes are given only for firm matches. The listing skips clone size in some rows; elsewhere it reads once, few, many or a size class.

abundance,v_gene,d_gene,j_gene,CDR3nt,CDR3aa
-,TRBV4-2,TRBD1,TRBJ1-1,TGTGCCAGCAGCCATCGGACAGGAAACTCCCTTGAAGCTTTCTTT,CASSHRTGNSLEAFF
few,TRBV20-1,-,TRBJ1-6,TGCAGTGCTAAGCCGGGGAGGGGTGGGAATTCACCCCTCCACTTT,CSAKPGRGGNSPLHF
few,TRBV30,-,TRBJ1-1,TGTGCCTGGAATACCGGGCTAAACACTGAAGCTTTCTTT,CAWNTGLNTEAFF
-,TRBV5-4,TRBD1,TRBJ2-7,TGTGCCACCTCCTACAGGGGCCGGGAGCAGTACTTC,CATSYRGREQYF
few,TRBV6-6,TRBD2,TRBJ2-3,TGTGCCAGCAGCCTATGGGTGGCGAGCGGGAGTTCAGATACGCAGTATTTT,CASSLWVASGSSDTQYF
-,TRBV7-9,-,TRBJ2-5,TGTGCCAGCAGCTTTTCTAACCAAGAGACCCAGTACTTC,CASSFSNQETQYF
few,TRBV20-1,TRBD1,TRBJ2-2,TGCAGTGCGACCCAGGGGGCGTCGAACACCGGGGAGCTGTTTTTT,CSATQGASNTGELFF
-,TRBV7-9,-,TRBJ1-2,TGTGCCAGCAGCTCGGGTCGCTCTAACTATGGCTACACCTTC,CASSSGRSNYGYTF
few,TRBV7-9,-,TRBJ2-3,TGTGCCAGCAGCTTAGCCCAAGCAGGAAGCACAGATACGCAGTATTTT,CASSLAQAGSTDTQYF
few,TRBV5-1,-,TRBJ2-4,TGCGCCAGCAGCTTGGAAGTAGCCAAAAACATTCAGTACTTC,CASSLEVAKNIQYF
few,TRBV29-1,-,TRBJ2-7,TGCAGCGTGGGGACTGATCCGTACGAGCAGTACTTC,CSVGTDPYEQYF
-,TRBV7-2,TRBD2,TRBJ2-3,TGTGCCAGCAGCTCACCAGGACTAGCGGGAGGAGTCGGCAAAGATACGCAGTATTTT,CASSSPGLAGGVGKDTQYF
few,TRBV29-1,-,TRBJ1-1,TGCAGCGTTGGTTCCGGAGTGAACACTGAAGCTTTCTTT,CSVGSGVNTEAFF
few,TRBV15,-,TRBJ1-2,TGTGCCACCAGCAGGTACACGAAGACTAACTATGGCTACACCTTC,CATSRYTKTNYGYTF
-,TRBV24-1,-,TRBJ1-5,TGTGCCACCAGTGATACGGCAGAGCATCAGCCCCAGCATTTT,CATSDTAEHQPQHF
few,TRBV29-1,-,TRBJ2-3,TGCAGCGTGGAGGGACCGGCCACAGATACGCAGTATTTT,CSVEGPATDTQYF
many,TRBV5-1,-,TRBJ2-1,TGCGCCAGCAGCTTTATCCCACTCCGGCACAATGAGCAGTTCTTC,CASSFIPLRHNEQFF
-,TRBV3-1,TRBD2,TRBJ2-5,TGTGCCAGCAGCCGGGTAGCGGGAGGGCCTGAGACCCAGTACTTC,CASSRVAGGPETQYF
many,TRBV5-4,-,TRBJ1-5,TGTGCCAGCAGCTTAACACCTAATCAGCCCCAGCATTTT,CASSLTPNQPQHF
-,TRBV25-1,-,TRBJ2-5,TGTGCCAGCAGTGAAGTCGAGGGCGGGAAGACCCAGTACTTC,CASSEVEGGKTQYF
few,TRBV2,-,TRBJ1-2,TGTGCCAGCGGACGGGGGGAAGGTCGTCTCTATGGCTACACCTTC,CASGRGEGRLYGYTF
-,TRBV12-3/TRBV12-4,-,TRBJ1-1,TGTGCCAGCAGTTTATCGCCAGATTCGGGCACTGAAGCTTTCTTT,CASSLSPDSGTEAFF
many,TRBV6-5,TRBD2,TRBJ2-1,TGTGCCAGCACCACCCTAGCGGAGCGCAATGAGCAGTTCTTC,CASTTLAERNEQFF
few,TRBV5-1,-,TRBJ1-2,TGCGCCAGCAGATTAACAAACTATGGCTACACCTTC,CASRLTNYGYTF
-,TRBV29-1,-,TRBJ2-3,TGCAGCGTTGGAGGGTCCCGGCAGGGTGTCACAGATACGCAGTATTTT,CSVGGSRQGVTDTQYF
-,TRBV20-1,-,TRBJ2-1,TGCAGTGCTGAAAGCCTCGGGAGTTGGGAGCAGTTCTTC,CSAESLGSWEQFF
few,TRBV18,-,TRBJ1-3,TGTGCCAGCTCGGACGGTGGTTACGGAAACACCATATATTTT,CASSDGGYGNTIYF
few,TRBV5-1,TRBD1,TRBJ2-3,TGCGCCAGCAGCTCGGGACAGGGGTTCACAGATACGCAGTATTTT,CASSSGQGFTDTQYF
-,TRBV7-2,TRBD2,TRBJ2-3,TGTGCCAGCAGCTCCCCCGGGGGGGCGCCCACAGATACGCAGTATTTT,CASSSPGGAPTDTQYF
-,TRBV15,-,TRBJ1-1,TGTGCCACCAGCAGAGATCCGGGCGGGCGCACTGAAGCTTTCTTT,CATSRDPGGRTEAFF
-,TRBV12-3/TRBV12-4,TRBD2,TRBJ2-1,TGTGCCAGCAGTTTAAAACTAGCGGGACCGTTTGAGCAGTTCTTC,CASSLKLAGPFEQFF
few,TRBV20-1,-,TRBJ2-1,TGCAGTGCTAGAACATATGGTGAGCAGTTCTTC,CSARTYGEQFF
-,TRBV5-1,-,TRBJ2-5,TGCGCCAGCAGCTATATAGGACAGTTCCAAGAGACCCAGTACTTC,CASSYIGQFQETQYF
many,TRBV3-1,-,TRBJ2-3,TGTGCCAGCAGCCAAGGAGGCGCGGATACGCAGTATTTT,CASSQGGADTQYF
few,TRBV4-1,TRBD1,TRBJ1-1,TGCGCCAGCAGCCAAGGAAACGAGGGGACAGGAGCTTTCTTT,CASSQGNEGTGAFF
few,TRBV4-3,-,TRBJ1-5,TGCGCCAGCAGCCAAGATTGGGGGGACAATCAGCCCCAGCATTTT,CASSQDWGDNQPQHF
few,TRBV7-6,-,TRBJ2-2,TGTGCCAGCAGCTTACGCGTCAGGGAAAACACCGGGGAGCTGTTTTTT,CASSLRVRENTGELFF
-,TRBV6-1,TRBD1,TRBJ1-1,TGTGCCAGCAAAATAGGGGGCCGGACTGAAGCTTTCTTT,CASKIGGRTEAFF
-,TRBV18,-,TRBJ1-2,TGTGCCAGCTCACCCGGGAACACCCATGGCTACACCTTC,CASSPGNTHGYTF
-,TRBV11-2,-,TRBJ1-6,TGTGCCAGCAGCTTACGGGGGCCAGATAATTCACCCCTCCACTTT,CASSLRGPDNSPLHF
few,TRBV5-6,-,TRBJ2-7,TGTGCCAGCAGCTCCATGTACAGTTACGAGCAGTACTTC,CASSSMYSYEQYF
few,TRBV20-1,TRBD2,TRBJ2-1,TGCAGGGGGACTAGCGGGAGCGGGGAGCAGTTCTTC,CRGTSGSGEQFF
-,TRBV7-3,TRBD2,TRBJ2-1,TGTGCCAGCAGCTTATCGGGGACTAGCGGGCATGAGCAGTTCTTC,CASSLSGTSGHEQFF
few,TRBV20-1,-,TRBJ2-4,TGCAGTGCTAGCCGGCCAGCCAAAAACATTCAGTACTTC,CSASRPAKNIQYF
few,TRBV4-1,-,TRBJ1-2,TGCGCCAGCAGCCAAGAAAGGATCCTCTATGGCTACACCTTC,CASSQERILYGYTF
-,TRBV20-1,-,TRBJ2-7,TGCAGTGCCCTTCTTGGGGGCAGCAACGAGCAGTACTTC,CSALLGGSNEQYF
-,TRBV2,TRBD1,TRBJ2-1,TGTGCCAATGGACAGGGAAGGTTCAATGAGCAGTTCTTC,CANGQGRFNEQFF
few,TRBV4-1,TRBD1,TRBJ2-7,TGCGCCAGCAGCCAAGTCCCCGGGACAGGGGCGTACGAGCAGTACTTC,CASSQVPGTGAYEQYF
few,TRBV6-5,-,TRBJ2-3,TGTGCCAGCAGATGGACCCCGAGCACAGATACGCAGTATTTT,CASRWTPSTDTQYF
few,TRBV4-3,-,TRBJ2-3,TGCGCCAGCAGCCAAGATTTATCCCCAAGCACAGATACGCAGTATTTT,CASSQDLSPSTDTQYF
-,TRBV5-1,-,TRBJ2-1,TGCGCCAGCAGCTCCGGGCAATCCTACAATGAGCAGTTCTTC,CASSSGQSYNEQFF
few,TRBV7-2,TRBD1,TRBJ2-1,TGTGCCAGCAGCCCACCTTTGGGACAGGGACCCGATGAGCAGTTCTTC,CASSPPLGQGPDEQFF
few,TRBV12-3/TRBV12-4,-,TRBJ2-7,TGTGCCAGCAGTTTAGCGCTTGGGTTCGAGCAGTACTTC,CASSLALGFEQYF
-,TRBV12-3/TRBV12-4,-,TRBJ1-1,TGTGCCAGCAGTTTCTCATGGGCTGGGGCTTTCTTT,CASSFSWAGAFF